The next 14 T cell receptor beta chains were all read from a single sample in a study of PD-1 blockade in classical Hodgkin lymphoma. Autologous stem cell transplantation was followed by relapse in every patient, and brentuximab vedotin exposure varied. Some clones are missing from TCRdb's copy, which holds only in-frame ones; the method was immunoSEQ multiplex PCR. The data contain roughly 140,000 clones, approximately 81% of them singletons. The sequences come from peripheral blood mononuclear cells (PBMCs), collected before the second cycle of nivolumab. The receptors shown here come from a human donor with classical Hodgkin lymphoma.

The gene calls are TRBV10-3 and TRBJ2-5; D call uncertain. V was shortened by 5 bases and J by 1 base, with 17 bases between the two germline ends. This CDR3 comprises 16 residues. Germline V gives CDR1 ENHRY, CDR2 SYGVKD. CDR3 amino acids: CAISPTWANPQETQYF. CDR3 sequence (DNA): TGTGCCATCAGTCCCACTTGGGCTAACCCCCAAGAGACCCAGTACTTC.

J is TRBJ2-7 and V is TRBV19; TRBD2 agrees at 7 bases. V was clipped by 3 bases and J by 7 bases; unmatched bases: 12. This CDR3 has 15 amino acids. The germline V gene encodes CDR1 LNHDA and CDR2 SQIVND (reference sequence). The CDR3 DNA sequence: TGTGCCAGTAGTATCTACCTCGCGGGAGATGGGGAGCAGTACTTC. Translating gives CASSIYLAGDGEQYF.

The chain combines TRBV11-1 with TRBJ1-1, with D tentatively TRBD1 (6 bases). The CDR3 is made up of 15 amino acids. V was pared by 1 base and J by 1 base, with 10 bases between. The germline CDR1 and CDR2 sequences are SGHAT and FQDESV (reference sequence). DNA of the CDR3: TGTGCCAGCAGCTTAGATCAGGGGTGGAACACTGAAGCTTTCTTT. It codes for CASSLDQGWNTEAFF.

This clone was counted between two and nine times. The gene calls are TRBV4-2 and TRBJ2-3; a possible D gene is TRBD2 (5 bases). From germline, CDR1 is LGHNA and CDR2 YNFKEQ. The germline V and J ends were trimmed by 1 base and 5 bases, with 19 bases remaining between them. This CDR3 is built from 17 residues. The CDR3: CASSQGARRGSQDTQYF. The CDR3 DNA follows: TGTGCCAGCAGCCAAGGCGCTAGACGGGGATCCCAAGATACGCAGTATTTT.

The chain has TRBV6-6 and TRBJ2-7; TRBD1 is a possible D gene (6 bases). This CDR3 has 15 amino acids. Trimming took 5 bases from V and 0 from J, leaving 14 bases between them. The germline V gene encodes CDR1 MNHNY and CDR2 SVGAGI (reference sequence). The CDR3 DNA reads as TGTGCCAGCAGTGGGACATCAGTCTTCTCCTACGAGCAGTACTTC. As protein: CASSGTSVFSYEQYF.

This clone was recorded only once. J is TRBJ1-4 and V is TRBV7-9; possible D gene TRBD1, 6 bases. The CDR3 has 14 residues. Looked up from germline, CDR1 is SEHNR and CDR2 is FQNEAQ (reference sequence). V shed 6 bases and J shed 7 bases, with 15 bases lying between them. In nucleotides, the CDR3 is TGTGCCAGCAGTTCTCAGGGGTTGGTTGAAAAACTGTTTTTT. Translated: CASSSQGLVEKLFF.

This clone has only one observation. V is TRBV27 and J is TRBJ1-4; 12 positions match TRBD1. CDR1 and CDR2 from the germline V gene are MNHEY and SMNVEV (reference sequence). After removal of 2 bases from V and 6 bases from J, the junction contained 13 bases not matched to a gene. The CDR3 loop spans 19 amino acids. CDR3 sequence (DNA): TGTGCCAGCAGTTTAACGGGGATGGGACAGGGGGCAGGAGATGAAAAACTGTTTTTT. As protein: CASSLTGMGQGAGDEKLFF.

The genes are TRBV2 and TRBJ1-4; 7 bases agree with TRBD1. The CDR3 runs to 14 residues. V lost 9 bases and J lost 0; bases outside the gene matches: 4. The germline CDR1 and CDR2 sequences are SNHLY and FYNNEI. The CDR3 region is CARGQASTNEKLFF. The CDR3 DNA is TGTGCCAGAGGACAGGCGTCAACTAATGAAAAACTGTTTTTT.

CDR3 residues: CASSSPSTNYGYTF. The DNA of the CDR3 is TGTGCCAGCAGTTCCCCGTCAACTAACTATGGCTACACCTTC. The chain combines TRBV28 with TRBJ1-2; D gene ambiguous. CDR1 and CDR2 from the germline V gene are MDHEN and SYDVKM. The CDR3 spans 14 residues. Trimming stripped 4 bases from V and 0 bases from J, with 9 bases between.

Notes on this clone: Other DNA sequences in this specimen translate into the identical CDR3. The gene calls are TRBV5-1 and TRBJ2-3, with a tentative D call TRBD2 (5 bases). Germline CDR1 reads SGHRS; CDR2 reads YFSETQ. The CDR3 covers 12 residues. V gave up 0 bases and J gave up 6 bases, with 5 bases separating them. The CDR3: CASSLGGDTQYF. CDR3 DNA: TGCGCCAGCAGCTTGGGCGGGGATACGCAGTATTTT. Full variable domain (remainder filled in from reference TRBV5-1 and TRBJ2-3): KAGVTQTPRYLIKTRGQQVTLSCSPISGHRSVSWYQQTPGQGLQFLFEYFSETQRNKGNFPGRFSGRQFSNSRSEMNVSTLELGDSALYLCASSLGGDTQYFGPGTRLTVL.

This chain connects TRBV11-2 to TRBJ2-3; the match to TRBD2 covers 8 bases. The CDR3 length is 17 residues. In germline, CDR1 is SGHAT, CDR2 FQNNGV. V was clipped by 1 base and J by 3 bases; unmatched bases: 9. The CDR3 bases are TGTGCCAGCAGCTTAGTGGCGGCGTCTAGCGGGACAGATACGCAGTATTTT. It is translated as CASSLVAASSGTDTQYF.

V usage is TRBV4-1 and J usage is TRBJ2-3; D unclear. The V end lost 0 bases, the J end lost 2 bases, and 6 bases lay between the germline ends. The CDR3 runs 14 residues. Germline V gene sequence: CDR1 MGHRA, CDR2 YSYEKL. This CDR3 is CASSQEAATDTQYF. The CDR3 coding sequence is TGCGCCAGCAGCCAAGAGGCAGCCACAGATACGCAGTATTTT.

This clone was counted only a few times. The chain combines TRBV27 with TRBJ2-7; D gene unclear. Germline CDR1 and CDR2: MNHEY and SMNVEV (reference sequence). Trimming pared 2 bases from V and 3 bases from J, leaving 5 bases between. This CDR3 has 12 residues. In DNA form, the CDR3 reads TGTGCCAGCAGTTTAAGAGGCTACGAGCAGTACTTC. Translated: CASSLRGYEQYF.

The chain uses TRBV4-3 and TRBJ2-1; TRBD2 aligns across 7 bases. The CDR3 is 18 amino acids. V shed 0 bases, J shed 0 bases, and the junction held 8 bases outside the gene matches. Germline V CDR1 and CDR2: LGHNA, YSLEER. CDR3 amino acids: CASSQDRLAAGSYNEQFF. The CDR3 nucleotides read TGCGCCAGCAGCCAAGATCGACTAGCAGCGGGCTCCTACAATGAGCAGTTCTTC.